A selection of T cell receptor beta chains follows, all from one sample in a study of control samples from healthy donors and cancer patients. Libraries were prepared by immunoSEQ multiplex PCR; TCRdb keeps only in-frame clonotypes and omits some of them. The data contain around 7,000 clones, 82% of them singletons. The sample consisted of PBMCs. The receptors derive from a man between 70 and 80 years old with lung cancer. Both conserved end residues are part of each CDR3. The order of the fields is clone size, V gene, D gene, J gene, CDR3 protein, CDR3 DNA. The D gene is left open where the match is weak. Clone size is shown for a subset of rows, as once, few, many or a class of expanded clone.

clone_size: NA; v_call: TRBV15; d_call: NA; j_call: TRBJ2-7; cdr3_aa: CATSLPLSYEQYF; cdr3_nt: TGTGCCACCAGCTTACCCCTGAGCTACGAGCAGTACTTC
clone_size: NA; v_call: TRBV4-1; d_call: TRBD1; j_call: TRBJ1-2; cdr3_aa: CASSLGTGTDYGYTF; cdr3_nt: TGCGCCAGCAGCCTTGGTACCGGGACAGACTATGGCTACACCTTC
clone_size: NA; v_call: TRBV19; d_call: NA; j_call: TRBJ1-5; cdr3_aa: CASSIEGVFISDGNQPQHF; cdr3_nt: TGTGCCAGTAGTATAGAAGGGGTTTTCATCAGTGATGGCAATCAGCCCCAGCATTTT
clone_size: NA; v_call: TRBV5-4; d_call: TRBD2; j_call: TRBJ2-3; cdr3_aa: CASSLWGGDTQYF; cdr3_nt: TGTGCCAGCAGCTTATGGGGGGGAGATACGCAGTATTTT
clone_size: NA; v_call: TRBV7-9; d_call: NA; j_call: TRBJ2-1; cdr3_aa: CASSLVSLAEQFF; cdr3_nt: TGTGCCAGCAGCTTAGTCTCATTAGCGGAGCAGTTCTTC
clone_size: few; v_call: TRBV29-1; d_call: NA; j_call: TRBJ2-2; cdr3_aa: CSVEDSNGSGELFF; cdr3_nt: TGCAGCGTTGAGGACTCAAATGGCTCCGGGGAGCTGTTTTTT
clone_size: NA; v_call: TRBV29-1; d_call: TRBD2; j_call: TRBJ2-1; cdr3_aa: CSVTAIGTSGRYEQFF; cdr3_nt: TGCAGCGTGACGGCCATCGGGACTAGCGGGAGATACGAGCAGTTCTTC
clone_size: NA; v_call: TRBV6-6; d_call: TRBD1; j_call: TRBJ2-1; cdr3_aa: CASSYEDRAYNEQFF; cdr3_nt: TGTGCCAGCAGTTACGAGGACAGGGCCTACAATGAGCAGTTCTTC
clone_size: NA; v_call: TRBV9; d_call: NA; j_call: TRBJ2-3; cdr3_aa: CASSVEDLALDTQYF; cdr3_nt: TGTGCCAGCAGCGTAGAGGACCTAGCGCTAGATACGCAGTATTTT
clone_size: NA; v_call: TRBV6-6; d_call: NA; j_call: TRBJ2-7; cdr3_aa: CASRWGGSYEQYF; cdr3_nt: TGTGCCAGCAGGTGGGGCGGCTCCTACGAGCAGTACTTC
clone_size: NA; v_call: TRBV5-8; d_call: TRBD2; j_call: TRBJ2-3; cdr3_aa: CASSPTSGRAHSTDTQYF; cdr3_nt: TGTGCCAGCAGCCCCACTAGCGGGAGGGCCCATAGCACAGATACGCAGTATTTT
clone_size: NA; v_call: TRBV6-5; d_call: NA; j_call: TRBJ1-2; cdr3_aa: CASSYSRGGYTF; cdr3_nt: TGTGCCAGCAGTTACTCGAGGGGTGGCTACACCTTC
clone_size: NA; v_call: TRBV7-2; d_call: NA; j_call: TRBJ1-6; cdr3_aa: CASSLITELPLHF; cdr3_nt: TGTGCCAGCAGCTTAATCACCGAATTACCCCTCCACTTT
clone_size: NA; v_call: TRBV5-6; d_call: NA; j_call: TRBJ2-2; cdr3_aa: CASSLWGAGAGELFF; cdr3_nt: TGTGCCAGCAGCTTGTGGGGGGCGGGCGCCGGGGAGCTGTTTTTT
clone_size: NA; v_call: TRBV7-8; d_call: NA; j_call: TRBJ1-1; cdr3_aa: CASSLSYMNTEAFF; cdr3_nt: TGTGCCAGCAGCTTATCATACATGAACACTGAAGCTTTCTTT
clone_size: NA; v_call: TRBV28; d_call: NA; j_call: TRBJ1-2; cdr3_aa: CASSPVQGLRGYTF; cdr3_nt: TGTGCCAGCAGCCCAGTACAGGGTCTGAGGGGCTACACCTTC
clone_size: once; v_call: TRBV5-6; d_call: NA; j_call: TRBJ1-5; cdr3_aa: CASSLSSGPQHF; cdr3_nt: TGTGCCAGCAGCTTGTCGTCAGGGCCCCAGCATTTT
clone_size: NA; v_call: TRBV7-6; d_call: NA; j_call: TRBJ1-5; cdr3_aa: CASSLAGRGDNQPQHF; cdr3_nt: TGTGCCAGCAGCTTAGCGGGAAGGGGGGACAATCAGCCCCAGCATTTT
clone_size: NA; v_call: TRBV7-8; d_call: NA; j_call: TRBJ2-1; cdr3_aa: CASSLGQGLYNEQFF; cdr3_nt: TGTGCCAGCAGCTTAGGTCAAGGGCTCTACAATGAGCAGTTCTTC
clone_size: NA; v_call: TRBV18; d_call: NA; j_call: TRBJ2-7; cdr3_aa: CASSPRGDSYEQYF; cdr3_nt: TGTGCCAGCTCACCCCGTGGCGATTCCTACGAGCAGTACTTC
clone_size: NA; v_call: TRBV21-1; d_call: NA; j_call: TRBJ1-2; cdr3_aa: CASPLDLNYGYTF; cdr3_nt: TGTGCCAGCCCTCTAGATTTGAACTATGGCTACACCTTC
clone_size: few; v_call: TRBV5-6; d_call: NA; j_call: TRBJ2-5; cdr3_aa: CASSLSLDPGETQYF; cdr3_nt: TGTGCCAGCAGCTTGTCGTTGGACCCCGGGGAGACCCAGTACTTC
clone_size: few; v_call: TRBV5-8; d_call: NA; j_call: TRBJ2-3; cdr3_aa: CASSLGSLGTTDTQYF; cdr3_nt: TGTGCCAGCAGCTTGGGATCACTGGGGACCACAGATACGCAGTATTTT
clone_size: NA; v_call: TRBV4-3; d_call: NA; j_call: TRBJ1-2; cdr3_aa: CASSQDSTVPYGYTF; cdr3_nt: TGCGCCAGCAGCCAAGACAGCACGGTCCCCTATGGCTACACCTTC
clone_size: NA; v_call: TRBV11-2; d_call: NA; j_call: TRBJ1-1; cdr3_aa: CASSLEPRGGSWNTEAFF; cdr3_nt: TGTGCCAGCAGCTTAGAGCCCAGGGGCGGGTCTTGGAACACTGAAGCTTTCTTT
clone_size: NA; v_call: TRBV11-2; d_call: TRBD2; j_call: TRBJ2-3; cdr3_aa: CASSRWTSGSTLDTQYF; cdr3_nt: TGTGCCAGCAGCCGATGGACTAGCGGGAGTACTCTAGATACGCAGTATTTT
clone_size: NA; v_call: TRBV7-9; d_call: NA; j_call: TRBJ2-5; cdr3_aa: CATTPTPQGQETQYF; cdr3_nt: TGTGCCACCACCCCGACCCCACAGGGCCAAGAGACCCAGTACTTC
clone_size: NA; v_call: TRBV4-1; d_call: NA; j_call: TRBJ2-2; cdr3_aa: CASSQDISYFNTGELFF; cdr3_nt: TGCGCCAGCAGCCAAGATATAAGCTACTTTAACACCGGGGAGCTGTTTTTT
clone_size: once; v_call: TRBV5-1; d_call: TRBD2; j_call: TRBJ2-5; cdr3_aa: CASSLEGTSTQETQYF; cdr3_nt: TGCGCCAGCAGCTTGGAGGGGACTAGCACGCAAGAGACCCAGTACTTC